This TCR beta chain was obtained from a study of blood T cell repertoires in COVID-19. Looking at the study overall: Acute and convalescent COVID-19 specimens originated in the United States, Italy and Spain. Sample material is recorded as cDNA or gDNA derived from T cells, B-cell-depleted T cells, or PBMCs.

In the authors' methods: Nucleated cell number was recorded as an estimate derived from reference gene primer amplification. Libraries were prepared by immunoSEQ multiplex PCR; TCRdb keeps only in-frame clonotypes and omits some of them. Clone size and the V and J calls come from that table; the DNA yielded D and trimming. The sample gives just under 65,000 clones, 80% to 90% of which show up once; 1.2% is in the top ten. CDR1 MNHNY and CDR2 SVGAGI come from the germline V gene (reference sequence). The germline V and J ends were trimmed by 6 bases and 5 bases, with 22 bases remaining between them. The CDR3 has 16 amino acids.

Material for sequencing was peripheral blood. This chain uses TRBV6-6 with TRBJ2-5; a weak D match, TRBD1 (5 bases). The sequence derives from a middle-aged man with acute or convalescent COVID-19. The CDR3 DNA reads as TGTGCCAGCAGCTTGGGGCTTGGGGCGAAGTCGGAGACCCAGTACTTC. It codes for CASSLGLGAKSETQYF.